Listed below are T cell receptor beta chains from one sample, sequenced in a study of Tregs in tolerant kidney transplant recipients. This table comes from immunoSEQ multiplex PCR, and its TCRdb copy is limited to in-frame clones, with some not included. The table has just under 65,000 clones, 95% to 98% seen once. The specimen comprised Tregs from blood, sampled before the transplant. All receptors derive from a human donor who received a combined kidney and bone marrow transplant. Both conserved end residues are part of each CDR3. Each record gives: J gene, D gene, V gene, clone size, CDR3 DNA, CDR3 protein. D genes are given only for firm matches. Clone size is shown for a subset of rows, as once, few, many or a class of expanded clone.

TRBJ2-5,TRBD2,TRBV18,-,TGTGCCAGCTCACCACGGCTCTCTAGCGGGACGGGGCGAGAGACCCAGTACTTC,CASSPRLSSGTGRETQYF
TRBJ1-5,-,TRBV6-1,-,TGTGCCAGCAGCCGTAGCAATCAGCCCCAGCATTTT,CASSRSNQPQHF
TRBJ2-3,-,TRBV9,-,TGTGCCAGCAGCGTAGACCCGAGCCTCGGGGAGTATTTT,CASSVDPSLGEYF
TRBJ2-5,TRBD2,TRBV27,-,TGTGCCAGCAGTTTGGTTCCAGCGGGGGGCCAAGAGACCCAGTACTTC,CASSLVPAGGQETQYF
TRBJ2-5,TRBD1,TRBV11-3,-,TGTGCCAGCAGCCACTCCGGGACAGGGCAAGAGACCCAGTACTTC,CASSHSGTGQETQYF
TRBJ1-1,TRBD1,TRBV29-1,-,TGCAGCGTCCAGACAGGGGACGCTGAAGCTTTCTTT,CSVQTGDAEAFF
TRBJ2-6,TRBD2,TRBV7-2,-,TGTGCCAGCAGCCGTTATAGCGGGAGGGTTGGGGCCAACGTCCTGACTTTC,CASSRYSGRVGANVLTF
TRBJ2-5,-,TRBV7-9,-,TGTGCCACCACACCCCAGTACTTC,CATTPQYF
TRBJ2-2,-,TRBV6-6,-,TGTGCCAGCAGTTTTGCGACAGTCGGGGAGCTGTTTTTT,CASSFATVGELFF
TRBJ1-2,-,TRBV2,-,TGTGCCAGCTTTCGGGACGCCTTGAGGGGAGGAAGAAACGATGGCTACACCTTC,CASFRDALRGGRNDGYTF
TRBJ1-2,TRBD1,TRBV5-1,once,TGCGCCAGCAGCGCGATACGGGACAGGGGACCCGCGTGGGATGGCTACACCTTC,CASSAIRDRGPAWDGYTF
TRBJ2-1,-,TRBV18,once,TGTGCCAGCTCGCCCGAGGGACTCGCCCGAGTTGAGCAGTTCTTC,CASSPEGLARVEQFF
TRBJ2-5,TRBD2,TRBV5-4,-,TGTGCCAGCAGCTTGACTAGCGGGGGGGGAAAGACCCAGTACTTC,CASSLTSGGGKTQYF
TRBJ2-7,-,TRBV10-3,-,TGTGCCATCTTAAAGGAGGGAAGCTACGAGCAGTACTTC,CAILKEGSYEQYF
TRBJ1-2,TRBD1,TRBV27,-,TGTGCCAGCAGTTTATGGTCCGGGACAGGGGGCTATGGCTACACCTTC,CASSLWSGTGGYGYTF
TRBJ1-2,-,TRBV10-3,-,TGTGCCATCTCGGGAGGCCCGACTAACTATGGCTACACCTTC,CAISGGPTNYGYTF
TRBJ2-2,TRBD2,TRBV9,once,TGTGCCAGCAGCGCTAGCGGCACCGGGGAGCTGTTTTTT,CASSASGTGELFF
TRBJ1-2,-,TRBV4-3,-,TGCGCCAGCAGCCCCTCAGGAAACTATGGCTACACCTTC,CASSPSGNYGYTF
TRBJ2-5,-,TRBV7-2,-,TGTGCCAGCAGCCAAGACTGGGCTAGCCGCTGGGAGACCCAGTACTTC,CASSQDWASRWETQYF
TRBJ2-5,TRBD2,TRBV6-4,-,TGTGCCAGCAGTGACTTCGAGCCGGGACTAGCGGGTCAAGAGACCCAGTACTTC,CASSDFEPGLAGQETQYF
TRBJ1-5,TRBD1,TRBV29-1,once,TGCAGCGTTGTAACAGGGGCCACTAGCAATCAGCCCCAGCATTTT,CSVVTGATSNQPQHF
TRBJ1-1,TRBD1,TRBV19,-,TGTGCCAGTAGTCAGGGGGCAGGGGTGATAACTGAAGCTTTCTTT,CASSQGAGVITEAFF
TRBJ1-3,TRBD1,TRBV28,-,TGTGCCAGCAGTATACCGGGACAGGGGGCCGCTGGAAACACCATATATTTT,CASSIPGQGAAGNTIYF
TRBJ2-3,TRBD1,TRBV5-4,-,TGTGCCAGCAGCTTTGGCAGGGGGATTTCAGATACGCAGTATTTT,CASSFGRGISDTQYF
TRBJ2-7,-,TRBV6-5,-,TGTGCCAGCAGTTATAGTCGCGGCGGTACCTACGAGCAGTACTTC,CASSYSRGGTYEQYF
TRBJ2-7,TRBD2,TRBV19,once,TGTGCCAGTAGTAGGCGTTGGCTAGCGGGATCGCGGCCCTACGAGCAGTACTTC,CASSRRWLAGSRPYEQYF
TRBJ2-3,TRBD2,TRBV15,-,TGTGCCACCAGCCTCAGCCTTAGCGGGGGTGTAGATACGCAGTATTTT,CATSLSLSGGVDTQYF
TRBJ2-7,-,TRBV5-6,once,TGTGCCAGCAGCTTATTTCCGGGGCGGGGGCGAAGGTACGAGCAGTACTTC,CASSLFPGRGRRYEQYF
TRBJ2-3,-,TRBV7-3,-,TGTGCCAGCAGCCTAAACTCGGTAGGACACACGCAGTATTTT,CASSLNSVGHTQYF
TRBJ2-3,-,TRBV7-2,-,TGTGCCAGCAGTCTAGCGCCAAGCACAGATACGCAGTATTTT,CASSLAPSTDTQYF
TRBJ1-1,-,TRBV5-8,-,TGTGCCAGCAGCTTGCAACGGAGCGAAGCTTTCTTT,CASSLQRSEAFF
TRBJ2-5,TRBD2,TRBV9,-,TGTGCCAGCAGCATTAGCGGGGGGGCCGAGACCCAGTACTTC,CASSISGGAETQYF
TRBJ1-5,TRBD1,TRBV27,-,TGTGCCAGCACTTCAACAGGGGGCCCCAATCAGCCCCAGCATTTT,CASTSTGGPNQPQHF
TRBJ2-2,-,TRBV11-3,-,TGTGCCAGCCGCTCCAGGGTGAACACCGGGGAGCTGTTTTTT,CASRSRVNTGELFF
TRBJ2-3,TRBD1,TRBV29-1,-,TGCAGCGTTGAAGGGACAGGGAAAGGAGATACGCAGTATTTT,CSVEGTGKGDTQYF
TRBJ2-4,-,TRBV6-6,-,TGTGCCAGCAGTTACGGGGGAGGAGGCATTCAGTACTTC,CASSYGGGGIQYF
TRBJ1-1,-,TRBV19,-,TGTGCCAGTATAGGCCAGGCCGGGGGCACTGAAGCTTTCTTT,CASIGQAGGTEAFF
TRBJ1-1,TRBD1,TRBV5-1,-,TGCGCCAGCAGCGAAGGGACAGCGATTGAAGCTTTCTTT,CASSEGTAIEAFF
TRBJ1-2,TRBD1,TRBV7-2,once,TGTGCCAGCAGCCCCGGACAGGGGGCGGTCTGGGATGGCTACACCTTC,CASSPGQGAVWDGYTF
TRBJ2-7,-,TRBV5-5,-,TGTGCCAGCAGTTTGTACATCTCCTACGAGCAGTACTTC,CASSLYISYEQYF
TRBJ1-1,-,TRBV19,-,TGTGCCAGTAGGGGAGGAATGAACACTGAAGCTTTCTTT,CASRGGMNTEAFF
TRBJ1-1,TRBD1,TRBV4-1,once,TGCGCCAGCAGCCAAGAATCAGGGGGCAAGGGGGACACTGAAGCTTTCTTT,CASSQESGGKGDTEAFF